This T cell receptor (beta chain) comes out of a study of T cell changes during pregnancy in multiple sclerosis. CDR3 length: 13 amino acids. Trimming left V 0 bases short and J 7 bases short, with 6 bases between. Germline CDR1 KGHSH, CDR2 LQKENI. Data came from immunoSEQ multiplex PCR; TCRdb stores just in-frame clones and leaves some out. The data hold over 35,000 clones, with 75% to 95% observed a single time. The chain is built from TRBV18 and TRBJ1-4; D gene uncertain. This material consisted of CD4+ T cells from peripheral blood mononuclear cells, taken in the first trimester of pregnancy. This sequence was found in a female donor in good health, enrolled as a control in a pregnancy study. CDR3 DNA sequence: TGTGCCAGCTCACCACCCAGTACTGAAAAACTGTTTTTT. Protein sequence: CASSPPSTEKLFF.